The subject of this entry is one T cell receptor (beta chain). The antigen is unknown. This sample is part of a study of beta chain features in type 1 diabetes. Broader study findings: In every one of the four CD4+ subsets, TCRB CDR3s were moderately but significantly shorter in Type 1 diabetes patients.

After removal of 1 base from V and 8 bases from J, the junction contained 10 bases not matched to a gene. CDR1 GTSNPN and CDR2 SVGIG come from the germline V gene (reference sequence). The CDR3 has 14 residues. The investigators reverse transcribed all of the isolated RNA, so they sequenced expressed TCRB transcripts. Data came from immunoSEQ multiplex PCR; TCRdb stores just in-frame clones and leaves some out. The sample lists some 640,000 clones; around 15% were seen once. The rearrangement joins TRBV30 to TRBJ1-1, with TRBD1 matching 7 bases. This clonotype was obtained from a man aged 18 to 29 with type 1 diabetes. Sequenced sample: naive CD4+ T cells from blood. As DNA, the CDR3 is TGTGCCTGGAGTGGGCGACAGGGAGGGATCGAAGCTTTCTTT. Translating gives CAWSGRQGGIEAFF. The variable domain in full, with the rest retrieved from reference TRBV30 and TRBJ1-1, is SQTIHQWPATLVQPVGSPLSLECTVEGTSNPNLYWYRQAAGRGLQLLFYSVGIGQISSEVPQNLSASRPQDRQFILSSKKLLLSDSGFYLCAWSGRQGGIEAFFGQGTRLTVV.